These 15 T cell receptor beta chains were all obtained from the same sample, sequenced in a study of T cell repertoires in aging, cancer and after chemotherapy. Rearranged V-D-J TRB sequences were amplified with a mixed TRB-A/B primer pool. TCRdb analysed the multiplex PCR reads with MiXCR anew, one entry per CDR3 protein. Of some 10,000 distinct CDR3 sequences in the sample, around a third were seen once. TCR beta rearrangements were amplified from peripheral blood genomic DNA. The sequenced sample was blood. These receptors came from a human donor in good health. The donor label of this sample is uncertain.

This clonotype turned up a few times. The chain couples TRBV6-2 or TRBV6-3 to TRBJ1-5, with 7 bases lining up with TRBD1. CDR1 and CDR2 (germline): MNHEY, SVGEGT. V shed 4 bases, J shed 0 bases, and the junction held 0 bases outside the gene matches. This CDR3 is 14 amino acids long. CDR3: CASSWDSSNQPQHF. The CDR3 DNA is TGTGCCAGCAGTTGGGACAGTAGCAATCAGCCCCAGCATTTT.

The gene calls are TRBV10-3 and TRBJ2-1, with TRBD2 matching over 10 bases. CDR3 size: 14 residues. Germline CDR1 and CDR2: ENHRY and SYGVKD. V was pared by 7 bases and J by 4 bases, with 4 bases of the junction left unmatched. CDR3 region: CAIMRTSGYNEQFF. CDR3 DNA sequence: TGTGCCATCATGAGGACTAGCGGTTACAATGAGCAGTTCTTC.

This clonotype was seen a single time. The rearrangement joins TRBV5-6 to TRBJ2-3; D is undetermined. CDR1 is SGHDT, CDR2 YYEEEE, per germline. Trimming stripped 5 bases from V and 4 bases from J, with 8 bases between. This CDR3 has 12 residues. DNA for the CDR3: TGTGCCAGCAGACTTGCTGCAGATACGCAGTATTTT. Its translation: CASRLAADTQYF.

This clonotype was observed a few times. V gene TRBV6-1 combines with J gene TRBJ2-5, with a weak D call TRBD1 (6 bases). CDR1 and CDR2 (germline): MNHNS, SASEGT. V was clipped by 6 bases and J by 2 bases, with 7 bases between them. CDR3 length equals 12 residues. CDR3 coding DNA: TGTGCCAGCAGAGGACAGCAAGAGACCCAGTACTTC. Translated: CASRGQQETQYF.

The J gene is TRBJ2-3, the V gene TRBV28, with D possibly being TRBD1 (6 bases). V lost 7 bases and J 4 bases, leaving 21 bases between the germline ends. The CDR3 runs 16 residues. Germline lookup yields CDR1 MDHEN and CDR2 SYDVKM. The CDR3 is CASNPTGQGLADTQYF. As DNA, the CDR3 is TGTGCCAGCAACCCGACGGGGCAGGGGCTGGCAGATACGCAGTATTTT.

The CDR3 sequence: CASSLWQGNSPLHF. CDR3 bases: TGCGCCAGCAGCTTGTGGCAGGGCAATTCACCCCTCCACTTT. The chain combines TRBV5-1 with TRBJ1-6, with a possible D match to TRBD1 (5 bases). The V end lost 1 base, the J end lost 7 bases, and 9 bases lay between the germline ends. Per the germline V gene, CDR1 is SGHRS and CDR2 is YFSETQ. The CDR3 has 14 amino acids.

By share, this clonotype counts as medium-sized. Here the CDR3 reads CASSAGPAGYTF. For the CDR3, the DNA is TGTGCCAGCAGCGCCGGGCCGGCTGGCTACACCTTC. The V gene is TRBV6-1, the J gene TRBJ1-2; D is uncertain. The V gene's germline CDR1 is MNHNS and CDR2 SASEGT. V lost 6 bases to trimming and J lost 7 bases, with 12 bases between them. This CDR3 spans 12 amino acids.

This clonotype was seen more than once but under ten times. DNA of the CDR3: TGTGCCAGCGGAGGACTAGCGGGAGGGTCTGAGCAGTTCTTC. It translates to CASGGLAGGSEQFF. The J gene is TRBJ2-1, the V gene TRBV6-1, with 15 bases matching TRBD2. The germline V gene encodes CDR1 MNHNS and CDR2 SASEGT. The CDR3 consists of 14 residues. V was pared by 8 bases and J by 9 bases, with 5 bases of the junction left unmatched.

V and J are TRBV27 and TRBJ2-1, with 9 positions matching TRBD2. The CDR3 runs 17 residues. J gave up 0 bases and V 5 bases, and 8 bases lay outside the gene matches. Germline CDR1 and CDR2: MNHEY and SMNVEV (reference sequence). CDR3 loop: CASSPGGGGSSYNEQFF. The CDR3 region has the DNA TGTGCCAGCAGTCCCGGCGGGGGGGGGAGCTCCTACAATGAGCAGTTCTTC.

This chain uses TRBV20-1 with TRBJ2-1, with 12 bases fitting TRBD2. V lost 2 bases, J lost 15 bases, and 17 bases stayed unmatched. This CDR3 is 16 amino acids long. In germline, CDR1 is DFQATT, CDR2 SNEGSKA (reference sequence). As DNA, the CDR3 is TGCAGTGCTAGACCGACTAGCGGGGGCCAATTTCTCGAAAGGTTCTTC. It encodes CSARPTSGGQFLERFF.

In this sample, this clonotype turned up a few times. At one boundary the junction diverges from the germline segment, which might be a read error. The chain is built from TRBV4-3 and TRBJ2-5, with 10 positions matching TRBD2. Germline V lookup: CDR1 LGHNA, CDR2 YSLEER. The length of the CDR3 is 15 residues. The CDR3 DNA reads as TGCGCCAGCAGCCAAAACATAGGGCTAGCGGGAGAGAAAGCCTTC. Residues: CASSQNIGLAGEKAF.

The gene calls are TRBV28 and TRBJ2-3, with 7 bases lining up with TRBD2. Germline V CDR1 and CDR2: MDHEN, SYDVKM. This CDR3 region has 16 residues. V was pared by 5 bases and J by 0 bases, with 8 bases of the junction left unmatched. The CDR3 sequence is CASSPAGAGSTDTQYF. The CDR3 region has the DNA TGTGCCAGCAGTCCAGCCGGAGCGGGAAGCACAGATACGCAGTATTTT.

By sample fraction, this clonotype is medium-sized. The chain joins TRBV19 to TRBJ2-1; no clear D gene. The V and J ends lost 1 base and 7 bases respectively, with 8 bases between them. This CDR3 is built from 13 residues. Germline V lookup: CDR1 LNHDA, CDR2 SQIVND (reference sequence). The CDR3 bases are TGTGCCAGTAGTATAGTCGCCAGGAATGAGCAGTTCTTC. Translation gives CASSIVARNEQFF.

The V call is TRBV6-5, the J call TRBJ1-1; no definite D call. V was clipped by 2 bases and J by 12 bases, with 10 bases between them. The CDR3 extends over 11 amino acids. The germline CDR1 and CDR2 sequences are MNHEY and SVGAGI. This chain's CDR3 is CASSYPPETFF. CDR3 nucleotide sequence: TGTGCCAGCAGTTACCCGCCGGAGACTTTCTTT.

By share, this clonotype counts as medium-sized. V usage is TRBV6-9 and J usage is TRBJ2-7; D possibly uses TRBD1 or TRBD2 (5 bases each). Per germline, CDR1 MNHGY and CDR2 SVAAGI. The CDR3 contains 13 residues. V was pared by 2 bases and J by 3 bases, with 8 bases between. CDR3 DNA: TGTGCCAGCAGTTATGAGGGGAACTACGAGCAGTACTTC. This sequence encodes CASSYEGNYEQYF.